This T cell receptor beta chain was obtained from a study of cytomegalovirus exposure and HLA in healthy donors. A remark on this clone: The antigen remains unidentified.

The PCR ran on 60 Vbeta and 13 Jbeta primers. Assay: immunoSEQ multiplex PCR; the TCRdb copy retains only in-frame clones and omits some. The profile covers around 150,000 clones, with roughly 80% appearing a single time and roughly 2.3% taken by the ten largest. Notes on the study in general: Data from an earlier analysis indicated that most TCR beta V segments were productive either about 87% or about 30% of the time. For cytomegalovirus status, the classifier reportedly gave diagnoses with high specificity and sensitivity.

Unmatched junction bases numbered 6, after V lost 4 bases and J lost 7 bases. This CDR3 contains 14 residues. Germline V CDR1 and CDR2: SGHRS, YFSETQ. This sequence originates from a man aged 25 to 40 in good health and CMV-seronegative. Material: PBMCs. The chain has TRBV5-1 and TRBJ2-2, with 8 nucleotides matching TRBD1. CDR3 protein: CASSPDRESGELFF. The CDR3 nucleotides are TGCGCCAGCAGCCCGGACAGGGAGAGCGGGGAGCTGTTTTTT. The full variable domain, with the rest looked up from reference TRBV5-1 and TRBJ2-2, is KAGVTQTPRYLIKTRGQQVTLSCSPISGHRSVSWYQQTPGQGLQFLFEYFSETQRNKGNFPGRFSGRQFSNSRSEMNVSTLELGDSALYLCASSPDRESGELFFGEGSRLTVL.